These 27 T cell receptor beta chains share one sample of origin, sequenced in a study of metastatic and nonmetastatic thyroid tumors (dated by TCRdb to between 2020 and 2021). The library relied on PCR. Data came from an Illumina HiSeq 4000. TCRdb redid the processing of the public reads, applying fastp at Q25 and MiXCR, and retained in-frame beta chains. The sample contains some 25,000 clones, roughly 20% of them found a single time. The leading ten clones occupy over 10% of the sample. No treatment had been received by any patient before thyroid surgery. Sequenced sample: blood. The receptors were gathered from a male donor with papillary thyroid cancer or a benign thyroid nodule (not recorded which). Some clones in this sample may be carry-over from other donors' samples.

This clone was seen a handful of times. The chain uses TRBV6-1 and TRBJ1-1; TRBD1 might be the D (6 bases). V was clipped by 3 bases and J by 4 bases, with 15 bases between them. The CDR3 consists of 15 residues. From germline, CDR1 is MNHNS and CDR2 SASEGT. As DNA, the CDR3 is TGTGCCAGCAGTGACCTAAGCCCAGGGGCCACTGAAGCTTTCTTT. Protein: CASSDLSPGATEAFF.

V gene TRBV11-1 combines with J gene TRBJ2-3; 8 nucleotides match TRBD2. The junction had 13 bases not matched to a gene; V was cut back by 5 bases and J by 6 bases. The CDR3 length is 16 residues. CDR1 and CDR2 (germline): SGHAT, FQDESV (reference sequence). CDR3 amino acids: CASSTGGGRITDTQYF. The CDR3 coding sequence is TGTGCCAGCAGCACCGGGGGGGGACGGATCACGGATACGCAGTATTTT.

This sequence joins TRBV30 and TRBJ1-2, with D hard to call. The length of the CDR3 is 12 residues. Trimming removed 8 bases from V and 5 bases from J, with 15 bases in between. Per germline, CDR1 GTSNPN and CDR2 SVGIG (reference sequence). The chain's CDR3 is CANRRRGYGYTF. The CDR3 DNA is TGTGCCAACCGGAGGAGAGGGTATGGCTACACCTTC.

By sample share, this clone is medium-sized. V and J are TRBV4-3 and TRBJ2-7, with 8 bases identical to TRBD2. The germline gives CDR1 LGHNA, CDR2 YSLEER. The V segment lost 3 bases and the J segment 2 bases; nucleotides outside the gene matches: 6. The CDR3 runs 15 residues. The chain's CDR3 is CASSQQLAVTYEQYF. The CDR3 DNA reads TGCGCCAGCAGCCAGCAACTAGCGGTCACCTACGAGCAGTACTTC.

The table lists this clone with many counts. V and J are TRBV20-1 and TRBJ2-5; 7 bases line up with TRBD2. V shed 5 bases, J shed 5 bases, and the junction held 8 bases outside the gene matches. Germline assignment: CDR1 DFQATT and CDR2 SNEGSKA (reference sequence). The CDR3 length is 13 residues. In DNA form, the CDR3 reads TGCAGTGCTGCCTTGCCCGGGGGGGAGACCCAGTACTTC. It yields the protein CSAALPGGETQYF.

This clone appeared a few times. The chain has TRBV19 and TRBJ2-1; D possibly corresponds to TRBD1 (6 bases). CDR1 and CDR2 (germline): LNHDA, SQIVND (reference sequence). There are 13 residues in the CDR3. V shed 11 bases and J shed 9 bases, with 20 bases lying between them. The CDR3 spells CAVLQGQMSEQFF. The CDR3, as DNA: TGTGCCGTCCTACAGGGTCAAATGAGTGAGCAGTTCTTC.

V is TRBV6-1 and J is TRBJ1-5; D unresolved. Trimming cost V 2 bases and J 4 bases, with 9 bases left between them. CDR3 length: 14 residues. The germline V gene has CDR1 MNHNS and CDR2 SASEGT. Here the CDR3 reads CASSEKSANQPQHF. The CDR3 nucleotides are TGTGCCAGCAGTGAAAAATCGGCAAATCAGCCCCAGCATTTT.

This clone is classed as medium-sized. The CDR3 is CASSVIVHEQYF. The CDR3 DNA follows: TGTGCCAGCAGTGTCATCGTCCACGAGCAGTACTTC. The V call is TRBV2, the J call TRBJ2-7, with unresolved D. This CDR3 has 12 residues. The germline CDR1 and CDR2 sequences are SNHLY and FYNNEI. V dropped 4 bases and J dropped 5 bases, with 9 bases sitting between them.

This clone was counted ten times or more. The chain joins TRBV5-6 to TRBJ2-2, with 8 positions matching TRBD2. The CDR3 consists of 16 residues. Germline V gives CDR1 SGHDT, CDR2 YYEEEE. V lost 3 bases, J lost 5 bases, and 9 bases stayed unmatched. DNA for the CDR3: TGTGCCAGCAGCTCAACCGGGACTAGTCGGACCGGGGAGCTGTTTTTT. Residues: CASSSTGTSRTGELFF.

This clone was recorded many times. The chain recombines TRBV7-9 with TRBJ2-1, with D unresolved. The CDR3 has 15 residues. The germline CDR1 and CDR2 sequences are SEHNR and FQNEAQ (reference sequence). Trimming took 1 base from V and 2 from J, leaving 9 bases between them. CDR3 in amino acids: CASSLVVAPYNEQFF. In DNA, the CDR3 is TGTGCCAGCAGCTTAGTGGTAGCACCCTACAATGAGCAGTTCTTC.

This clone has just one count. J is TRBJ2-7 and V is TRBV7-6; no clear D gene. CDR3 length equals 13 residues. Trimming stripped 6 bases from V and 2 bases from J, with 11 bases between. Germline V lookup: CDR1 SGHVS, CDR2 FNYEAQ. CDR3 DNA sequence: TGTGCCAGCAGTGACGGGTCAACCTACGAGCAGTACTTC. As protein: CASSDGSTYEQYF.

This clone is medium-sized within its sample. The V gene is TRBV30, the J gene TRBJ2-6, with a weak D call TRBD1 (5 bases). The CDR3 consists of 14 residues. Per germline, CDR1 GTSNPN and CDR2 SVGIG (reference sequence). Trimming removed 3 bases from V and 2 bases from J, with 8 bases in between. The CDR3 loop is CAWRVTAGANVLTF. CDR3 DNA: TGTGCCTGGAGGGTGACAGCTGGGGCCAACGTCCTGACTTTC.

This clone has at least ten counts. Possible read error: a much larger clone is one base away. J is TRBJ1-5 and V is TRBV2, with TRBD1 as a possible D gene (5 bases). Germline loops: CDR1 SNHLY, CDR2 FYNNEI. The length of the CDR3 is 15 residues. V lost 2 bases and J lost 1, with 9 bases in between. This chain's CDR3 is CASSERGESNQPQHF. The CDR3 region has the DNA TGTGCCAGCAGTGAAAGAGGGGAGAGCAATCAGCCCCAGCATTTT.

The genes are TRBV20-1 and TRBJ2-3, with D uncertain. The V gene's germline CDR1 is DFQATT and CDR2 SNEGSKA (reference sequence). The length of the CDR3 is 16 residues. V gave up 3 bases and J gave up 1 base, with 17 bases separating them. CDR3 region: CSASLRYGHRTDTQYF. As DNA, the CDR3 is TGCAGTGCTAGTCTCAGGTATGGCCACCGCACAGATACGCAGTATTTT.

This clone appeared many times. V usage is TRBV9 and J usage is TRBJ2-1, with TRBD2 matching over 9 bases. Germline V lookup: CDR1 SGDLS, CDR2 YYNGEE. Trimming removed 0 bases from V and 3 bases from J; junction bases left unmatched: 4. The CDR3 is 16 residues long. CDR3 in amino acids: CASSVGLAGYYNEQFF. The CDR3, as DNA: TGTGCCAGCAGCGTAGGTCTAGCGGGATACTACAATGAGCAGTTCTTC. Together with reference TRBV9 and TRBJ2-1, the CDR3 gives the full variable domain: DSGVTQTPKHLITATGQRVTLRCSPRSGDLSVYWYQQSLDQGLQFLIQYYNGEERAKGNILERFSAQQFPDLHSELNLSSLELGDSALYFCASSVGLAGYYNEQFFGPGTRLTVL.

CDR3 DNA: TGTGCCAGCAGCTTAGAAAGCCTCGGAGGCGAGCAGTACTTC. Protein product: CASSLESLGGEQYF. This chain links TRBV11-2 with TRBJ2-7; weak D call: TRBD2 (5 bases). Trimming removed 0 bases from V and 6 bases from J, with 12 bases in between. The CDR3 extends over 14 amino acids. Germline V gene lookup returns CDR1 SGHAT and CDR2 FQNNGV. The full variable domain, rest sourced from reference TRBV11-2 and TRBJ2-7, is EAGVAQSPRYKIIEKRQSVAFWCNPISGHATLYWYQQILGQGPKLLIQFQNNGVVDDSQLPKDRFSAERLKGVDSTLKIQPAKLEDSAVYLCASSLESLGGEQYFGPGTRLTVT.

CDR3 sequence (DNA): TGTGCCAGCAAGAGCGGTTTTAGCACAGATACGCAGTATTTT. Residues: CASKSGFSTDTQYF. The gene calls are TRBV6-1 and TRBJ2-3; possible D gene TRBD2, 5 bases. V lost 7 bases to trimming and J lost 0 bases, with 11 bases between them. The CDR3 has 14 residues. Germline V CDR1 and CDR2: MNHNS, SASEGT.

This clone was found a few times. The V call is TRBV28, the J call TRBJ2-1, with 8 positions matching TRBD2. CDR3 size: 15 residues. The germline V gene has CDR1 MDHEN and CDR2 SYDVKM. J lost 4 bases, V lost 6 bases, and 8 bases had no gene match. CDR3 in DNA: TGTGCCAGCAGAATAGCCGGGACTAGTTACAATGAGCAGTTCTTC. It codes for CASRIAGTSYNEQFF.

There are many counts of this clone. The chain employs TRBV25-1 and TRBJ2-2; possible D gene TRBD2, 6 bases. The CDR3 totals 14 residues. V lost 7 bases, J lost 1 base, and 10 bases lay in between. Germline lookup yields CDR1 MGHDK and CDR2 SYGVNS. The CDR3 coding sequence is TGTGCCAGCACTCAGGGAGGGAACACCGGGGAGCTGTTTTTT. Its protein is CASTQGGNTGELFF. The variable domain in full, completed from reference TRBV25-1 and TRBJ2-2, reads EADIYQTPRYLVIGTGKKITLECSQTMGHDKMYWYQQDPGMELHLIHYSYGVNSTEKGDLSSESTVSRIRTEHFPLTLESARPSHTSQYLCASTQGGNTGELFFGEGSRLTVL.

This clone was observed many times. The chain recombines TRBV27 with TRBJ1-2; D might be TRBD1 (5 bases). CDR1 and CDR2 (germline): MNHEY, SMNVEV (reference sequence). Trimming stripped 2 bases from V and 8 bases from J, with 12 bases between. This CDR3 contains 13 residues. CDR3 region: CASSLVRGNGYTF. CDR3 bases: TGTGCCAGCAGTTTAGTAAGGGGTAACGGCTACACCTTC.

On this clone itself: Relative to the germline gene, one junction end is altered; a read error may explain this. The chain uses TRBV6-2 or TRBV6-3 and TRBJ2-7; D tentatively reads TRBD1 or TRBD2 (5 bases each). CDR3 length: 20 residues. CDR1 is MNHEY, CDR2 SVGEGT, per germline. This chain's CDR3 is CASKVILRDDYRDSSYEQYF. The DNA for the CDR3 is TGTGCCAGCAAAGTAATACTCCGGGACGACTATCGGGATTCATCCTACGAGCAGTATTTC.

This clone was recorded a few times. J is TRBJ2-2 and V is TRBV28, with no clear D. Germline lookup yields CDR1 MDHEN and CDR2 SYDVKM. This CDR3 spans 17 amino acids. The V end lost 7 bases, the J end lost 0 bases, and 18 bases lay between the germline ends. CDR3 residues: CASILFMYIANTGELFF. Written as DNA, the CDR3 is TGTGCCAGCATTTTGTTTATGTACATCGCGAACACCGGGGAGCTGTTTTTT.

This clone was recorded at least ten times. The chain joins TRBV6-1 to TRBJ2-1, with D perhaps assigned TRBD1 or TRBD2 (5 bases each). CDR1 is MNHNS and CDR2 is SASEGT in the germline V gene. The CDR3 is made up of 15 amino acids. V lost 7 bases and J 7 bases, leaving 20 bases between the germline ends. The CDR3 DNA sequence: TGTGCCAGCACCCCTTTTGGGGGATCGTCTAATGAGCAGTTCTTC. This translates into CASTPFGGSSNEQFF.

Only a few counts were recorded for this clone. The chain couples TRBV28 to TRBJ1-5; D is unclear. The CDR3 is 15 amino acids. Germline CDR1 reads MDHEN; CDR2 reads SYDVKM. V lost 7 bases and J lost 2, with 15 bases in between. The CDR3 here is CASTPVGSGNQPQHF. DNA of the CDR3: TGTGCCAGCACCCCGGTGGGCAGCGGCAATCAGCCCCAGCATTTT. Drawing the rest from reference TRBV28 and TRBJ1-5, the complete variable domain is DVKVTQSSRYLVKRTGEKVFLECVQDMDHENMFWYRQDPGLGLRLIYFSYDVKMKEKGDIPEGYSVSREKKERFSLILESASTNQTSMYLCASTPVGSGNQPQHFGDGTRLSIL.

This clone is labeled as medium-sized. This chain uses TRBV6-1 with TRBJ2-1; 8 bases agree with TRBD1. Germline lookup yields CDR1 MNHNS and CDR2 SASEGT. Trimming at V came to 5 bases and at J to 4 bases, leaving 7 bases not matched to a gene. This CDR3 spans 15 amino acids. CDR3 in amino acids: CASSSGTGEYNEQFF. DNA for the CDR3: TGTGCCAGCAGTTCCGGGACAGGAGAATACAATGAGCAGTTCTTC.

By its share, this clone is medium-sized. DNA of the CDR3: TGTGCCAGCAGTGCCAGCTCCTACGAGCAGTACTTC. It codes for CASSASSYEQYF. The gene calls are TRBV27 and TRBJ2-7, with unresolved D. Germline CDR1 MNHEY, CDR2 SMNVEV (reference sequence). The CDR3 spans 12 residues. V was cut by 5 bases and J by 0 bases, with 5 bases left in between.

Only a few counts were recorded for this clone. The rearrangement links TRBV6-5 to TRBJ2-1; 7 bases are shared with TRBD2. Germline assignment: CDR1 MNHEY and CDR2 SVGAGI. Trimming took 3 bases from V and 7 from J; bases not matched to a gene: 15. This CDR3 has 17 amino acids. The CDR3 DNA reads TGTGCCAGCAGTTATGCTGCCGGGACTATCGGGATTAATGAGCAGTTCTTC. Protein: CASSYAAGTIGINEQFF.